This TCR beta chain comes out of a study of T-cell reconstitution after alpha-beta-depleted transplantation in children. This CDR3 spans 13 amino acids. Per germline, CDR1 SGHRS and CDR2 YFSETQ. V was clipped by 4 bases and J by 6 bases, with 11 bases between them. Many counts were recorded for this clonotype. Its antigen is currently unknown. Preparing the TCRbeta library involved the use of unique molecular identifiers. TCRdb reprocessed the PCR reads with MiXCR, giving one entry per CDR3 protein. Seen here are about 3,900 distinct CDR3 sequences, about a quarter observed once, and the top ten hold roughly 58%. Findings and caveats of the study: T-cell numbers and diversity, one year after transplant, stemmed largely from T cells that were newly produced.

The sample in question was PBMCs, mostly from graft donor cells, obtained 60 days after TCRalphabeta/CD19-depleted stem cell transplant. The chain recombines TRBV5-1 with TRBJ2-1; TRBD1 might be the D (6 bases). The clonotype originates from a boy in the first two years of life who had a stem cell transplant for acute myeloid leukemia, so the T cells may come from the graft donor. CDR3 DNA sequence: TGCGCCAGCAGCCCCAGAGGGGGCAATGAGCAGTTCTTC. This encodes CASSPRGGNEQFF.